This passage covers 30 T cell receptor beta chains from one sample sequenced in a study of blood T cell repertoires in COVID-19. Only in-frame clones appear in the TCRdb table, and some are missing; sequencing was by immunoSEQ multiplex PCR. The repertoire holds approximately 120,000 clones, about 86% seen once, with approximately 20% in the top ten. Sequencing was carried out using peripheral blood. The source is a woman aged 50 to 60 who had recovered from COVID-19.

The rearrangement links TRBV3-1 (or the pseudogene TRBV3-2) to TRBJ2-5; 8 bases agree with TRBD2. The germline gives CDR1 LGHDT, CDR2 YNNKEL (reference sequence). The trim removed 1 base at V and 1 base at J, leaving 8 bases unmatched. This CDR3 is built from 17 residues. As DNA, the CDR3 is TGTGCCAGCAGCCAAGGTCGCGCTAGCGGGTTCCAAGAGACCCAGTACTTC. It translates to CASSQGRASGFQETQYF.

V usage is TRBV11-1 and J usage is TRBJ1-1; D is possibly TRBD1 (6 bases). Germline-derived CDR1 and CDR2 are SGHAT and FQDESV (reference sequence). The CDR3 covers 12 residues. Trimming took 0 bases from V and 8 from J, leaving 7 bases between them. CDR3 sequence (DNA): TGTGCCAGCAGCTTAGCGCAGGGGGAAGCTTTCTTT. Translated, it gives CASSLAQGEAFF. The complete variable domain, with remaining parts taken from reference TRBV11-1 and TRBJ1-1, reads EAEVAQSPRYKITEKSQAVAFWCDPISGHATLYWYRQILGQGPELLVQFQDESVVDDSQLPKDRFSAERLKGVDSTLKIQPAELGDSAMYLCASSLAQGEAFFGQGTRLTVV.

In regard to this clone: The same CDR3 arises from other DNA sequences in this sample as well. The chain couples TRBV11-2 to TRBJ2-7, with D unclear. V lost 1 base to trimming and J lost 0 bases, with 7 bases between them. There are 14 residues in the CDR3. Germline V lookup: CDR1 SGHAT, CDR2 FQNNGV. The CDR3 DNA is TGTGCCAGCAGCTTAGTGCCAGGCTCCTACGAGCAGTACTTC. It yields the protein CASSLVPGSYEQYF.

The chain carries TRBV30 and TRBJ2-7; D remains unclear. Trimming took off 2 bases at V and 0 bases at J, with 11 bases between the two ends. From germline, CDR1 is GTSNPN and CDR2 SVGIG (reference sequence). This CDR3 is built from 14 residues. As DNA, the CDR3 is TGTGCCTGGAGTCCACAGCTTTTCTCCTACGAGCAGTACTTC. This encodes CAWSPQLFSYEQYF.

The chain uses TRBV6-1 and TRBJ1-1, with 9 bases matching TRBD1. Germline lookup yields CDR1 MNHNS and CDR2 SASEGT. V dropped 4 bases and J dropped 4; count of bases not matched to a gene: 10. This CDR3 contains 16 residues. CDR3 region: CASSGTIGQGSTEAFF. The CDR3 DNA reads as TGTGCCAGCAGTGGAACCATCGGACAGGGGAGCACTGAAGCTTTCTTT.

The gene calls are TRBV11-2 and TRBJ2-3, with 8 nucleotides matching TRBD2. The CDR3 runs 17 residues. Germline V gives CDR1 SGHAT, CDR2 FQNNGV. The V gene end was trimmed by 0 bases and the J gene end by 2 bases; junction bases not matched to a gene: 7. The DNA of the CDR3 is TGTGCCAGCAGCTTAGATCTGGGAGCGGGGGCCACAGATACGCAGTATTTT. This translates into CASSLDLGAGATDTQYF.

The genes are TRBV28 and TRBJ2-7; 11 positions match TRBD1. Germline V gene data show CDR1 as MDHEN and CDR2 as SYDVKM. There are 20 residues in the CDR3. The trim removed 5 bases at V and 3 bases at J, leaving 21 bases unmatched. This CDR3 reads CASSQPPGTGGMVRGYEQYF. CDR3 coding DNA: TGTGCCAGCAGTCAACCCCCCGGGACAGGGGGGATGGTACGGGGCTACGAGCAGTACTTC.

This clone appeared once. The chain couples TRBV5-1 to TRBJ2-7, with 8 positions matching TRBD2. The J segment lost 6 bases and the V segment lost 2 bases, leaving 7 bases of the junction unmatched. The CDR3 is 14 residues long. Germline V gene data show CDR1 as SGHRS and CDR2 as YFSETQ. In DNA form, the CDR3 reads TGCGCCAGCAGCTTACAGGCGGGGGGTATCGAGCAGTACTTC. Encoded protein: CASSLQAGGIEQYF.

The genes are TRBV6-4 and TRBJ2-7, with TRBD2 matching 7 bases. The CDR3 is 14 amino acids. In germline, CDR1 is MRHNA, CDR2 SNTAGT. The junction had 7 bases not matched to a gene; V was cut back by 8 bases and J by 0 bases. Here the CDR3 reads CASCFSGRSYEQYF. The CDR3 bases are TGTGCCAGCTGTTTTAGCGGGCGCTCCTACGAGCAGTACTTC.

A word on this clone: One junction end disagrees with the germline gene, perhaps due to a read error. The chain employs TRBV7-9 and TRBJ1-2; D might be TRBD1 (6 bases). CDR1 is SEHNR and CDR2 is FQNEAQ in the germline V gene (reference sequence). The CDR3 has 13 residues. The CDR3 region is CASSPGQLSLVRF. The CDR3, as DNA: TGTGCCAGCAGCCCCGGACAGCTAAGCCTGGTTAGGTTC.

The chain combines TRBV18 with TRBJ2-7; weak D call: TRBD2 (5 bases). With 8 bases removed from V and 2 bases from J, the gap between germline ends came to 16 bases. This CDR3 is 14 amino acids long. Germline V CDR1 and CDR2: KGHSH, LQKENI. The CDR3 DNA reads as TGTGCCAGCCTACCGAACCGGGGAACCTACGAGCAGTACTTC. As protein: CASLPNRGTYEQYF. Based on the CDR3 plus reference TRBV18 and TRBJ2-7, the full variable domain is NAGVMQNPRHLVRRRGQEARLRCSPMKGHSHVYWYRQLPEEGLKFMVYLQKENIIDESGMPKERFSAEFPKEGPSILRIQQVVRGDSAAYFCASLPNRGTYEQYFGPGTRLTVT.

J is TRBJ1-2 and V is TRBV6-2 or TRBV6-3; D might be TRBD1 (6 bases). The CDR3 contains 15 residues. Trimming stripped 5 bases from V and 6 bases from J, with 19 bases between. Germline V gene sequence: CDR1 MNHEY, CDR2 SVGEGT. The CDR3 sequence: CASSLTLQGINGYTF. Here the CDR3 DNA reads TGTGCCAGCAGTCTTACCTTACAGGGTATTAATGGCTACACCTTC.

J is TRBJ1-5 and V is TRBV7-9; 9 bases map to TRBD1. CDR1 SEHNR and CDR2 FQNEAQ come from the germline V gene (reference sequence). V shed 1 base, J shed 3 bases, and the junction held 7 bases outside the gene matches. The CDR3 length is 17 residues. Written as DNA, the CDR3 is TGTGCCAGCAGCTTAGGGACAGGGGATCTTGACAATCAGCCCCAGCATTTT. It specifies CASSLGTGDLDNQPQHF.

By share of the sample, this clone is medium-sized. This chain connects TRBV6-5 to TRBJ1-3, with D maybe TRBD1 (5 bases). The V gene's germline CDR1 is MNHEY and CDR2 SVGAGI. This CDR3 comprises 12 residues. With 6 bases removed from V and 7 bases from J, the gap between germline ends came to 10 bases. Here the CDR3 reads CASSRASNTIYF. DNA for the CDR3: TGTGCCAGCAGCAGGGCTAGTAACACCATATATTTT.

This chain connects TRBV29-1 to TRBJ2-7, with 8 bases aligning to TRBD1. CDR1 and CDR2 (germline): SQVTM, ANQGSEA. This CDR3 has 12 amino acids. With 6 bases clipped from V and 3 bases from J, the junction kept 4 bases outside the gene matches. The CDR3 nucleotides are TGCAGCGTGACAGGGGCTGACTACGAGCAGTACTTC. Translating gives CSVTGADYEQYF.

The CDR3 DNA follows: TGTGCCAGCTCACCCTCCGGGACACATGGCTACACCTTC. It codes for CASSPSGTHGYTF. This rearrangement joins TRBV18 to TRBJ1-2, with TRBD1 as a possible D gene (6 bases). The V end lost 3 bases, the J end lost 6 bases, and 11 bases lay between the germline ends. In germline, CDR1 is KGHSH, CDR2 LQKENI. The CDR3 consists of 13 residues.

This clone was picked up a small number of times. V usage is TRBV6-5 and J usage is TRBJ1-2; D ambiguous. The CDR3 loop spans 13 amino acids. V dropped 2 bases and J dropped 4 bases, with 8 bases sitting between them. Germline loops: CDR1 MNHEY, CDR2 SVGAGI. This CDR3 is CASSYTPSYGYTF. DNA of the CDR3: TGTGCCAGCAGTTACACACCCTCCTATGGCTACACCTTC.

The chain combines TRBV19 with TRBJ2-2, with TRBD1 identical over 9 bases. CDR3 length: 17 amino acids. Germline loops: CDR1 LNHDA, CDR2 SQIVND (reference sequence). The V segment lost 5 bases and the J segment 4 bases; nucleotides outside the gene matches: 11. CDR3 amino acids: CASSRHSTGGPTGELFF. The CDR3 nucleotides are TGTGCCAGTAGTCGACACTCTACAGGGGGCCCCACCGGGGAGCTGTTTTTT.

In regard to this clone: Mismatch with germline at one junction end may stem from a read error. The V call is TRBV7-9, the J call TRBJ2-5, with D possibly TRBD1 on 6 matching bases. Per the germline V gene, CDR1 is SEHNR and CDR2 is FQNEAQ (reference sequence). This CDR3 has 14 amino acids. CDR3 amino acids: CASSIAQGRETQYF. Written as DNA, the CDR3 is TGTGCCAGCAGCATAGCACAGGGCAGGGAGACCCAGTACTTC.

CDR3 DNA: TGTGCCAGCTGTGGACAGGGGGCGAAGGAGCAGTACTTC. As protein: CASCGQGAKEQYF. This chain connects TRBV7-9 to TRBJ2-7; 11 bases are shared with TRBD1. Trimming removed 8 bases from V and 7 bases from J; junction bases left unmatched: 7. Germline V gene data show CDR1 as SEHNR and CDR2 as FQNEAQ (reference sequence). CDR3 size: 13 residues.

This clone has a single count. Written as DNA, the CDR3 is TGTGCCAGCAATCCCGACAGGGTCAAATCACCCCTCCACTTT. Protein sequence: CASNPDRVKSPLHF. The chain couples TRBV2 to TRBJ1-6; 7 bases align to TRBD1. The CDR3 is 14 residues long. The germline V gene encodes CDR1 SNHLY and CDR2 FYNNEI. V lost 7 bases and J lost 10; bases outside the gene matches: 10.

The chain employs TRBV28 and TRBJ1-2; weak D call: TRBD1 (5 bases). From germline, CDR1 is MDHEN and CDR2 SYDVKM. The V and J ends lost 3 bases and 4 bases respectively, with 12 bases between them. This CDR3 region has 14 residues. The CDR3 protein is CASSFGASTYGYTF. CDR3 DNA: TGTGCCAGCAGTTTTGGGGCGAGCACCTATGGCTACACCTTC.

A single count supports this clone. The chain recombines TRBV27 with TRBJ1-5; no clear D gene. Trimming left V 7 bases short and J 0 bases short, with 13 bases between. Germline V gene data show CDR1 as MNHEY and CDR2 as SMNVEV (reference sequence). CDR3 length equals 15 residues. Here the CDR3 reads CASTLTGGSNQPQHF. DNA of the CDR3: TGTGCCAGCACTCTAACTGGCGGTAGCAATCAGCCCCAGCATTTT.

The J gene is TRBJ1-1, the V gene TRBV4-3; D not resolved. The CDR3 covers 14 residues. The germline V gene has CDR1 LGHNA and CDR2 YSLEER. V was trimmed by 1 base and J by 5 bases, leaving 11 bases between them. The CDR3 loop is CASSQVGSGTEAFF. CDR3 DNA sequence: TGCGCCAGCAGCCAAGTTGGTTCGGGAACTGAAGCTTTCTTT.

The chain has TRBV4-2 and TRBJ1-3, with 10 bases that match TRBD1. This CDR3 is built from 15 residues. V shed 1 base, J shed 4 bases, and the junction held 1 base outside the gene matches. CDR1 and CDR2 (germline): LGHNA, YNFKEQ. The CDR3 here is CASSQGTGGGNTIYF. CDR3 DNA: TGTGCCAGCAGCCAAGGGACAGGGGGAGGAAACACCATATATTTT.

This chain links TRBV2 with TRBJ1-3; possible D gene TRBD1, 5 bases. Germline CDR1 SNHLY, CDR2 FYNNEI. The CDR3 sequence is 13 residues long. Trimming shortened V by 4 bases and J by 5 bases, and 9 bases separated the two germline ends. The CDR3 is CASSVDKRNTIYF. CDR3 coding DNA: TGTGCCAGCAGTGTGGACAAGCGAAACACCATATATTTT.

J is TRBJ2-1 and V is TRBV5-1; 7 bases match TRBD2. The V gene's germline CDR1 is SGHRS and CDR2 YFSETQ. The CDR3 has 16 amino acids. The ends lost 0 bases at V and 10 bases at J; junction bases unmatched: 13. For the CDR3, the DNA is TGCGCCAGCAGCTTGGAGGGTAGCGGGTGGGGAGGGGAGCAGTTCTTC. Protein product: CASSLEGSGWGGEQFF. The complete variable domain, with remaining parts taken from reference TRBV5-1 and TRBJ2-1, reads KAGVTQTPRYLIKTRGQQVTLSCSPISGHRSVSWYQQTPGQGLQFLFEYFSETQRNKGNFPGRFSGRQFSNSRSEMNVSTLELGDSALYLCASSLEGSGWGGEQFFGPGTRLTVL.

The chain recombines TRBV7-3 with TRBJ2-1; D perhaps matches TRBD1 (6 bases). Germline lookup yields CDR1 SGHTA and CDR2 FQGTGA. Trimming removed 5 bases from V and 6 bases from J, with 14 bases in between. The CDR3 is 14 amino acids. The CDR3 here is CASSPSQGSNEQFF. The CDR3 DNA reads as TGTGCCAGCAGCCCCTCACAGGGTAGCAATGAGCAGTTCTTC.

The chain recombines TRBV4-3 with TRBJ2-7; possibly TRBD2 for D (5 bases). V lost 2 bases to trimming and J lost 2 bases, with 16 bases between them. Per germline, CDR1 LGHNA and CDR2 YSLEER. The CDR3 has 16 amino acids. As DNA, the CDR3 is TGCGCCAGCAGCCAACTAGCCCTGGGCACGGCCTACGAGCAGTACTTC. Protein product: CASSQLALGTAYEQYF.

This chain uses TRBV7-3 with TRBJ2-7; 11 bases fit TRBD2. The germline gives CDR1 SGHTA, CDR2 FQGTGA. The CDR3 has 16 amino acids. Germline trimming cut 4 bases from V and 0 bases from J; bases unmatched to any gene: 5. CDR3: CASSSRSGGDSYEQYF. In DNA, the CDR3 is TGTGCCAGCAGCTCCCGTAGCGGGGGGGACTCCTACGAGCAGTACTTC.